The 23 T cell receptor beta chains below were found in one sample sequenced in a study of PD-1 blockade in classical Hodgkin lymphoma. Sequenced by immunoSEQ multiplex PCR; TCRdb stores in-frame clones only, minus some. This sample has 8,000 to 8,500 clones; roughly 85% occur once, and the top ten carry approximately 26%. The time point: cycle 4 day 1 (C4D1), after more than five weeks of nivolumab. All patients experienced relapse after autologous stem cell transplantation, and brentuximab vedotin exposure was variable. Thawed PBMCs were the source of CD8+ T cells, obtained through magnetic negative selection. The sample in question was CD8+ T cells from blood, obtained before the fourth cycle of nivolumab. These receptors were taken from a human donor with classical Hodgkin lymphoma.

V and J are TRBV5-1 and TRBJ1-1; the match to TRBD1 covers 7 bases. J lost 5 bases, V lost 5 bases, and 3 bases had no gene match. The CDR3 loop spans 12 amino acids. CDR1 and CDR2 (germline): SGHRS, YFSETQ. The CDR3 region has the DNA TGCGCCAGCAGGGAGGGGGCGACTGAAGCTTTCTTT. Protein sequence: CASREGATEAFF.

V and J are TRBV4-1 and TRBJ1-3, with D hard to call. CDR1 is MGHRA, CDR2 YSYEKL, per germline. Trimming pared 0 bases from V and 0 bases from J, leaving 9 bases between. CDR3 length: 16 amino acids. This CDR3 is CASSQDLAGSGNTIYF. The CDR3 DNA follows: TGCGCCAGCAGCCAAGATCTTGCAGGCTCTGGAAACACCATATATTTT.

The V call is TRBV6-4, the J call TRBJ1-5; D is uncertain. The V end was cut by 5 bases, the J end by 1 base, with 6 bases between. Germline V gene sequence: CDR1 MRHNA, CDR2 SNTAGT. This CDR3 comprises 13 residues. CDR3 region: CASSTSSNQPQHF. The DNA for the CDR3 is TGTGCCAGCAGTACGTCAAGCAATCAGCCCCAGCATTTT.

The chain is built from TRBV7-8 and TRBJ2-5, with D unclear. Trimming pared 2 bases from V and 3 bases from J, leaving 10 bases between. This CDR3 spans 14 amino acids. CDR1 SGHVS and CDR2 FQNEAQ come from the germline V gene. The DNA of the CDR3 is TGTGCCAGCAGCTTAAAGGTATACGAAGAGACCCAGTACTTC. It translates to CASSLKVYEETQYF.

In this sample, this clone turned up a few times. The rearrangement uses TRBV27 and TRBJ1-5; the D is unclear. The CDR3 covers 13 residues. Trimming stripped 6 bases from V and 9 bases from J, with 15 bases between. Germline V CDR1 and CDR2: MNHEY, SMNVEV (reference sequence). The CDR3 nucleotides read TGTGCCAGCAGACCTGCCGGCGCGGGGCCCCAGCATTTT. Translated, it gives CASRPAGAGPQHF.

CDR3 DNA: TGTGCCAGTAATCTCGGGGGAATGACTGAAGCTTTCTTT. This gives the protein CASNLGGMTEAFF. This sequence joins TRBV19 and TRBJ1-1; the D gene is possibly TRBD1 (5 bases). Deletions cut 7 bases from V and 5 bases from J, with 14 bases between. CDR1 LNHDA and CDR2 SQIVND come from the germline V gene (reference sequence). This CDR3 has 13 amino acids.

This chain connects TRBV4-1 to TRBJ2-3, with 8 bases identical to TRBD2. This CDR3 comprises 15 residues. From germline, CDR1 is MGHRA and CDR2 YSYEKL. J gave up 4 bases and V 1 base, and 4 bases lay outside the gene matches. The CDR3 spells CASSQAFGGADTQYF. The CDR3, as DNA: TGCGCCAGCAGCCAAGCTTTCGGGGGGGCAGATACGCAGTATTTT.

The rearrangement uses TRBV4-1 and TRBJ2-7, with TRBD1 matching 7 bases. After removal of 0 bases from V and 5 bases from J, the junction contained 10 bases not matched to a gene. CDR1 and CDR2 from the germline V gene are MGHRA and YSYEKL. The CDR3 is 16 amino acids. The CDR3 sequence is CASSQEGNRGSDEQYF. In nucleotides, the CDR3 is TGCGCCAGCAGCCAAGAAGGTAACAGGGGATCAGACGAGCAGTACTTC.

The V and J genes are TRBV6-6 and TRBJ1-2; D is undetermined. Germline V gene lookup returns CDR1 MNHNY and CDR2 SVGAGI (reference sequence). The CDR3 is 14 residues long. The germline V and J ends were trimmed by 5 bases and 2 bases, with 12 bases remaining between them. The CDR3 loop reads CASSESAGNYGYTF. Here the CDR3 DNA reads TGTGCCAGCAGTGAGTCGGCCGGAAACTATGGCTACACCTTC.

CDR3 nucleotide sequence: TGTGCCAGCAGCGGACAGGGGTACAATGAGCAGTTCTTC. Translating it yields CASSGQGYNEQFF. The chain uses TRBV9 and TRBJ2-1, with 8 nucleotides matching TRBD1. Germline V CDR1 and CDR2: SGDLS, YYNGEE. Unmatched junction bases numbered 0, after V lost 3 bases and J lost 4 bases. CDR3 length: 13 residues.

This chain uses TRBV27 with TRBJ2-1, with D perhaps matching TRBD1 or TRBD2 (5 bases each). The germline gives CDR1 MNHEY, CDR2 SMNVEV (reference sequence). V was shortened by 6 bases and J by 1 base, with 7 bases between the two germline ends. The CDR3 has 13 residues. CDR3 in amino acids: CASRGDSYNEQFF. DNA of the CDR3: TGTGCCAGCAGGGGGGATTCCTACAATGAGCAGTTCTTC.

The chain employs TRBV11-2 and TRBJ1-3; D gene unclear. V gave up 6 bases and J gave up 0 bases, with 6 bases separating them. Germline values: CDR1 SGHAT, CDR2 FQNNGV. The CDR3 consists of 13 residues. CDR3 amino acids: CASRRNSGNTIYF. For the CDR3, the DNA is TGTGCCAGCAGGCGTAACTCTGGAAACACCATATATTTT.

The rearrangement links TRBV5-6 to TRBJ1-1, with D uncertain. Trimming took off 1 base at V and 1 base at J, with 11 bases between the two ends. CDR1 is SGHDT, CDR2 YYEEEE, per germline. This CDR3 comprises 15 residues. The CDR3 is CASSLLRDKNTEAFF. Written as DNA, the CDR3 is TGTGCCAGCAGCTTGTTGAGGGATAAGAACACTGAAGCTTTCTTT.

The chain uses TRBV30 and TRBJ1-1; D is uncertain. The V and J ends lost 0 bases and 1 base respectively, with 12 bases between them. The CDR3 is made up of 15 amino acids. CDR1 is GTSNPN, CDR2 SVGIG, per germline (reference sequence). CDR3 nucleotide sequence: TGTGCCTGGAGTGTACTAGGCCCGGCGAACACTGAAGCTTTCTTT. Translated, it gives CAWSVLGPANTEAFF.

This chain connects TRBV9 to TRBJ2-1; the D is unclear. Trimming removed 1 base from V and 6 bases from J, with 14 bases in between. CDR3 size: 15 residues. Germline CDR1 SGDLS, CDR2 YYNGEE. This CDR3 reads CASSVWIGPVNEQFF. CDR3 DNA: TGTGCCAGCAGCGTATGGATAGGGCCCGTCAATGAGCAGTTCTTC.

This chain uses TRBV9 with TRBJ2-3; maybe TRBD2 (5 bases). Trimming shortened V by 0 bases and J by 1 base, and 9 bases separated the two germline ends. This CDR3 is built from 15 residues. Per the germline V gene, CDR1 is SGDLS and CDR2 is YYNGEE. CDR3 bases: TGTGCCAGCAGCGTAGAAGCGGAAGGCACAGATACGCAGTATTTT. Encoded protein: CASSVEAEGTDTQYF.

This chain links TRBV29-1 with TRBJ2-7; possible D gene TRBD1, 5 bases. The CDR3 is 14 residues long. In germline, CDR1 is SQVTM, CDR2 ANQGSEA. V was clipped by 4 bases and J by 2 bases, with 15 bases between them. CDR3 bases: TGCAGCGTTGTTGGCAGGGAAAGAACCTACGAGCAGTACTTC. Its protein product is CSVVGRERTYEQYF.

The chain joins TRBV7-7 to TRBJ1-4, with D possibly being TRBD1 (5 bases). The CDR3 totals 18 residues. Deletions cut 1 base from V and 0 bases from J, with 15 bases between. CDR1 SSHAT and CDR2 FNYEAQ come from the germline V gene (reference sequence). CDR3 loop: CASSLEAAGIATNEKLFF. The DNA for the CDR3 is TGTGCCAGCAGCTTAGAAGCCGCAGGGATTGCAACTAATGAAAAACTGTTTTTT.

A word on this clone: Distinct nucleotide sequences in the sample also encode this CDR3. The chain uses TRBV4-1 and TRBJ2-1; D unresolved. V dropped 4 bases and J dropped 4 bases, with 17 bases sitting between them. There are 16 residues in the CDR3. Germline CDR1 is MGHRA and CDR2 is YSYEKL. In nucleotides, the CDR3 is TGCGCCAGCAGCCTTGCAGGCGCAAGCTCTTACAATGAGCAGTTCTTC. This encodes CASSLAGASSYNEQFF.

V is TRBV4-1 and J is TRBJ2-2; D may be TRBD1 (6 bases). Trimming removed 2 bases at V and 5 bases at J, with 12 bases between. The CDR3 is 15 residues long. The germline gives CDR1 MGHRA, CDR2 YSYEKL. The CDR3 nucleotides are TGCGCCAGCAGCCAAATTAACCAGGGGACCGGGGAGCTGTTTTTT. Protein sequence: CASSQINQGTGELFF.

This sequence joins TRBV7-9 and TRBJ2-3, with D unresolved. Germline-derived CDR1 and CDR2 are SEHNR and FQNEAQ (reference sequence). The CDR3 totals 14 residues. V was pared by 3 bases and J by 1 base, with 8 bases between. For the CDR3, the DNA is TGTGCCAGCAGCTTTACAGTTGGCACAGATACGCAGTATTTT. This sequence encodes CASSFTVGTDTQYF. Looking up the rest from reference TRBV7-9 and TRBJ2-3 gives the full variable domain: DTGVSQNPRHKITKRGQNVTFRCDPISEHNRLYWYRQTLGQGPEFLTYFQNEAQLEKSRLLSDRFSAERPKGSFSTLEIQRTEQGDSAMYLCASSFTVGTDTQYFGPGTRLTVL.

The genes are TRBV6-5 and TRBJ1-1; no definite D call. V was clipped by 0 bases and J by 11 bases, with 13 bases between them. The CDR3 is 13 residues long. In germline, CDR1 is MNHEY, CDR2 SVGAGI. CDR3 nucleotides: TGTGCCAGCAGTTACTCTCGGACGGCTTTGGCTTTCTTT. Protein sequence: CASSYSRTALAFF.

The chain employs TRBV12-5 and TRBJ1-4; no definite D call. The CDR3 contains 17 residues. CDR1 is LGHNT, CDR2 FRNRAP, per germline. The V end was cut by 3 bases, the J end by 2 bases, with 16 bases between. The CDR3 reads CASGFWGGGWTNEKLFF. CDR3 bases: TGTGCTAGTGGTTTCTGGGGAGGTGGGTGGACTAATGAAAAACTGTTTTTT.